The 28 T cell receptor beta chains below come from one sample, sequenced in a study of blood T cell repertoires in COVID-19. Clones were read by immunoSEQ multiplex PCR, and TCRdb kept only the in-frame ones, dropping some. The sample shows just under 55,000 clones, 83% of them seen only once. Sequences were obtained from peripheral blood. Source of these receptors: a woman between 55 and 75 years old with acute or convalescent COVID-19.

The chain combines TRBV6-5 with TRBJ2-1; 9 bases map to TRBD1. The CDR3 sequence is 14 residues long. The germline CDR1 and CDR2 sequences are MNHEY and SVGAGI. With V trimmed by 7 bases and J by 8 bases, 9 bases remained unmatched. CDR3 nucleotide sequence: TGTGCCAGCAACTTGGACAGGGGTTCGGATGAGCAGTTCTTC. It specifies CASNLDRGSDEQFF.

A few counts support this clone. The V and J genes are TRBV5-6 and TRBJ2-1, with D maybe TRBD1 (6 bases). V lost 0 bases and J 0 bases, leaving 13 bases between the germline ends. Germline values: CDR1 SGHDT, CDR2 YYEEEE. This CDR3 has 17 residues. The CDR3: CASSLVVQGSSYNEQFF. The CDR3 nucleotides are TGTGCCAGCAGCTTGGTAGTTCAGGGGAGCTCCTACAATGAGCAGTTCTTC. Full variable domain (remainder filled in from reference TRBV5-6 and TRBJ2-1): DAGVTQSPTHLIKTRGQQVTLRCSPKSGHDTVSWYQQALGQGPQFIFQYYEEEERQRGNFPDRFSGHQFPNYSSELNVNALLLGDSALYLCASSLVVQGSSYNEQFFGPGTRLTVL.

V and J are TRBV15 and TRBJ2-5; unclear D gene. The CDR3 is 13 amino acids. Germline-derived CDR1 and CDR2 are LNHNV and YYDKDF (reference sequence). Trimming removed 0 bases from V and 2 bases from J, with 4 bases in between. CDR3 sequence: CATSRDMQETQYF. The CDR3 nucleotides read TGTGCCACCAGCAGAGACATGCAAGAGACCCAGTACTTC.

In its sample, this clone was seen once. The CDR3 sequence: CASSIIPGQDLYSNQPQHF. CDR3 nucleotides: TGTGCCAGTAGCATAATCCCCGGACAGGACCTATATAGCAATCAGCCCCAGCATTTT. The chain recombines TRBV19 with TRBJ1-5; 7 nucleotides line up with TRBD1. Germline V lookup: CDR1 LNHDA, CDR2 SQIVND (reference sequence). The CDR3 spans 19 residues. V was clipped by 6 bases and J by 0 bases; unmatched bases: 17.

CDR3 in amino acids: CASSPDRVPTGELFF. The CDR3 DNA follows: TGTGCCAGCAGCCCGGACAGGGTACCCACCGGGGAGCTGTTTTTT. This sequence joins TRBV5-8 and TRBJ2-2; 8 nucleotides line up with TRBD1. The CDR3 consists of 15 residues. Germline CDR1 and CDR2: SGHTS and YDEGEE. The J segment lost 4 bases and the V segment lost 4 bases, leaving 6 bases of the junction unmatched.

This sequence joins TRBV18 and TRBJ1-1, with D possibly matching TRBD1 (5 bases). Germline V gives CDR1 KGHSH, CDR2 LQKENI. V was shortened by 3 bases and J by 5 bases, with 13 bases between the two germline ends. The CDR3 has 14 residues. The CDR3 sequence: CASSPDTRGTEAFF. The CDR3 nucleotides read TGTGCCAGCTCACCGGACACCCGGGGGACTGAAGCTTTCTTT.

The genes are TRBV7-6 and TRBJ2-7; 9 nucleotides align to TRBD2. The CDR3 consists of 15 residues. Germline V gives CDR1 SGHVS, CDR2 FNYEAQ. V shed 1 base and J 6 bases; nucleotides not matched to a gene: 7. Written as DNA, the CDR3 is TGTGCCAGCAGCTTAGGGGCGGGAGGGCAGTTCGAGCAGTACTTC. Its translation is CASSLGAGGQFEQYF.

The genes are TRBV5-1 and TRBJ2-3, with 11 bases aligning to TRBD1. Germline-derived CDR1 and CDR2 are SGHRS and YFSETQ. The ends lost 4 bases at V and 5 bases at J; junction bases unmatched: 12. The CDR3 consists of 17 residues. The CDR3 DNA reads TGCGCCAGCAGCATTGGACAGGGGGCGCGATATGGAGATACGCAGTATTTT. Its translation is CASSIGQGARYGDTQYF.

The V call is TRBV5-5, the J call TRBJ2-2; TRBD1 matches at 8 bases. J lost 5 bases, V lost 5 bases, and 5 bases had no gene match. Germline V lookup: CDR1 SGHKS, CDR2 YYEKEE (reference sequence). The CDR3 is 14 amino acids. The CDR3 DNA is TGTGCCAGCAGTTACGGACAGGGAACCGGGGAGCTGTTTTTT. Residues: CASSYGQGTGELFF.

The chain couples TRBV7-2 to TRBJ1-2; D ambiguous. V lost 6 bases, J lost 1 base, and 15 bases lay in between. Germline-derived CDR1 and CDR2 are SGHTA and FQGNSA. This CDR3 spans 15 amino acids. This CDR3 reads CASSHVVAVNYGYTF. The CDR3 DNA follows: TGTGCCAGCAGTCACGTCGTGGCGGTTAACTATGGCTACACCTTC.

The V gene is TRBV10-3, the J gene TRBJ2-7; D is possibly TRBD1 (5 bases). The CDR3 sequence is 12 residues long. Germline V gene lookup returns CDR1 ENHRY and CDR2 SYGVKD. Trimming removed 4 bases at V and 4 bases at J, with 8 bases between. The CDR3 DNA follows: TGTGCCATCAGTGGCCAGGGATACGAGCAGTACTTC. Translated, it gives CAISGQGYEQYF.

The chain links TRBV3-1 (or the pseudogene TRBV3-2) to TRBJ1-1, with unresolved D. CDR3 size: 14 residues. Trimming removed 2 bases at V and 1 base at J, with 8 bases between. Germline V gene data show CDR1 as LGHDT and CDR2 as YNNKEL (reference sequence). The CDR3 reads CASSQSSGNTEAFF. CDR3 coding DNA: TGTGCCAGCAGCCAAAGTTCGGGGAACACTGAAGCTTTCTTT.

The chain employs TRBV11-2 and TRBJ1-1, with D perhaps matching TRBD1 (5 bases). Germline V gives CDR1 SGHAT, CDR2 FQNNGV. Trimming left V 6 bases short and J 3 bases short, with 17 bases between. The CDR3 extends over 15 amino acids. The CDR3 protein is CASRDPGLGYTEAFF. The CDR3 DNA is TGTGCCAGCAGAGATCCGGGACTGGGATACACTGAAGCTTTCTTT.

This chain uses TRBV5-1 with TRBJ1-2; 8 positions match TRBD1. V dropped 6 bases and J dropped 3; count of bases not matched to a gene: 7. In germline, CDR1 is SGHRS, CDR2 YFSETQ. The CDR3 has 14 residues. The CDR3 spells CASKGQANYYGYTF. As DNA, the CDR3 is TGCGCCAGCAAGGGACAGGCCAACTACTATGGCTACACCTTC. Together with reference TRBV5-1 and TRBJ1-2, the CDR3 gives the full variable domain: KAGVTQTPRYLIKTRGQQVTLSCSPISGHRSVSWYQQTPGQGLQFLFEYFSETQRNKGNFPGRFSGRQFSNSRSEMNVSTLELGDSALYLCASKGQANYYGYTFGSGTRLTVV.

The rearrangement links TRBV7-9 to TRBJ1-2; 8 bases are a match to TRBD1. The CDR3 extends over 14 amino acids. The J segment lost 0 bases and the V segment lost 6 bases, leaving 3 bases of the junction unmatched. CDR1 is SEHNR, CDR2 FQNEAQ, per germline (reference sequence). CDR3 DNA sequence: TGTGCCAGCAGTGGGACAGGCACTAACTATGGCTACACCTTC. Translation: CASSGTGTNYGYTF.

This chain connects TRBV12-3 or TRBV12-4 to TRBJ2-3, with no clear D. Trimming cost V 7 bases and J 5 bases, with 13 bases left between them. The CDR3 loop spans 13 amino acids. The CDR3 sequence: CASTKDSQDTQYF. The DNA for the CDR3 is TGTGCCAGCACCAAAGATAGCCAAGATACGCAGTATTTT.

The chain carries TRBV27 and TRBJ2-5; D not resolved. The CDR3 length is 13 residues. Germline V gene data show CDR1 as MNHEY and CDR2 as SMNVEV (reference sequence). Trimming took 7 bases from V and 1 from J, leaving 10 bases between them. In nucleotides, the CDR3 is TGTGCCAGCAAGTTGGCAGTCCAAGAGACCCAGTACTTC. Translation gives CASKLAVQETQYF.

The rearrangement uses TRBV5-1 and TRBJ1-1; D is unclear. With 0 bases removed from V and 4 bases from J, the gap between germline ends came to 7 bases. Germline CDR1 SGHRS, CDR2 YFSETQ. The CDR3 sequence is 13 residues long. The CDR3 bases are TGCGCCAGCAGCTTGGGGAGAGTCACTGAAGCTTTCTTT. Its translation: CASSLGRVTEAFF.

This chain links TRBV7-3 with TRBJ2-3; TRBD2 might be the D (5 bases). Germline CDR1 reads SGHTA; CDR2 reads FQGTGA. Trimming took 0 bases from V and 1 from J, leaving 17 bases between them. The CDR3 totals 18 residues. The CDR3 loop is CASSLTPRTARGTDTQYF. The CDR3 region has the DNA TGTGCCAGCAGCTTAACGCCCCGGACGGCGAGGGGCACAGATACGCAGTATTTT.

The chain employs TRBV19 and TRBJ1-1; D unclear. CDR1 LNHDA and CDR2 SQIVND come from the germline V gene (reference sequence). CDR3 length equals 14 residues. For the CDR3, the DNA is TGTGCACAGCGGACGCCAAGGCGGAACACTGAAGCTTTCTTT. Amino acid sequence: CAQRTPRRNTEAFF.

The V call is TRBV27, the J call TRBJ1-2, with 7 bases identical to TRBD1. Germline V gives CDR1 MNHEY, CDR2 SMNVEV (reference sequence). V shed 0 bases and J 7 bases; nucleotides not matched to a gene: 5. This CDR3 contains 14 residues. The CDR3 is CASSLSEGAGGYTF. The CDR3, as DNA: TGTGCCAGCAGTTTATCGGAGGGGGCAGGTGGCTACACCTTC.

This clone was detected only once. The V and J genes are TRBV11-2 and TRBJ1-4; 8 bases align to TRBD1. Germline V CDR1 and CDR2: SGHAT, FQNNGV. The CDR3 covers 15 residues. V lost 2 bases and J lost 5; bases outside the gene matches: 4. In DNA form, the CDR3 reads TGTGCCAGCAGCTTATTTGGGACAGGCAATGAAAAACTGTTTTTT. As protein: CASSLFGTGNEKLFF.

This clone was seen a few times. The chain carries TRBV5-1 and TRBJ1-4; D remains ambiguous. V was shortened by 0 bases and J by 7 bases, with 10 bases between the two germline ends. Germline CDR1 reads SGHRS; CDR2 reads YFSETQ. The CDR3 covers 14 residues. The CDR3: CASSLEDGGEKLFF. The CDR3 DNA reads TGCGCCAGCAGCTTGGAGGATGGCGGTGAAAAACTGTTTTTT.

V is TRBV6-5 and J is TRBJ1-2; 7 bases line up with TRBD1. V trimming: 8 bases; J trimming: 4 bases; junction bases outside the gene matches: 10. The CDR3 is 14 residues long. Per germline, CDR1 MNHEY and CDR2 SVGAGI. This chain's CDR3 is CASLDLDRLYGYTF. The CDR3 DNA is TGTGCCAGCCTAGACTTGGACAGGCTCTATGGCTACACCTTC.

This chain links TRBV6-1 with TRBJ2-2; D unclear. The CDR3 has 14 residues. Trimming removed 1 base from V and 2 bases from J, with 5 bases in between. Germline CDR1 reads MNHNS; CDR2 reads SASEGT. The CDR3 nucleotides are TGTGCCAGCAGTGAAGTCGTTAACACCGGGGAGCTGTTTTTT. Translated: CASSEVVNTGELFF.

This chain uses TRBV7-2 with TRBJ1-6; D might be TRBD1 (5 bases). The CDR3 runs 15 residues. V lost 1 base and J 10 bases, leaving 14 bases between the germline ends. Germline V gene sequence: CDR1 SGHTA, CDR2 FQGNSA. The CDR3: CASSLEAGPNSPLHF. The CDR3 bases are TGTGCCAGCAGCTTAGAGGCAGGGCCGAACTCACCCCTCCACTTT.

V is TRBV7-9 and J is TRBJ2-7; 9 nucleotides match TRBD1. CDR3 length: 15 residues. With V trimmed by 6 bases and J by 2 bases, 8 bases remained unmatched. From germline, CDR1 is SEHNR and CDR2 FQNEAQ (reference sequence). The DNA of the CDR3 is TGTGCCAGCAGGTTTGGGACAGGGTCACCCTACGAGCAGTACTTC. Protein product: CASRFGTGSPYEQYF.

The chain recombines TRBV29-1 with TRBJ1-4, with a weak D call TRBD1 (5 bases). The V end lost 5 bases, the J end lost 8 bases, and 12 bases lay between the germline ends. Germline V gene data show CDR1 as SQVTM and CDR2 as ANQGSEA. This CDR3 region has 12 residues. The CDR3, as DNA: TGCAGCGTTAGTACAGGCCGGGAAAAACTGTTTTTT. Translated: CSVSTGREKLFF.